This TCR beta chain comes out of a study of a mutant IDH1 vaccine in newly diagnosed glioma (dated by TCRdb to about 2021). About the investigation overall: Of the approximately 30 treated patients, 62.5% were male and 37.5% were female, and the mean age was roughly 40 years. Before enrollment, patients had received standard therapy of radiotherapy alone, temozolomide alone, or radiochemotherapy with temozolomide; most received the combination. Peripheral blood was drawn at six visits: V03 (baseline), V05, V07, V10, V12 and V13. For exploratory analyses, longitudinal TCRB deep sequencing was carried out in some 25 treated patients wherever samples were available.

As for this clone: Its antigen is currently not known. It has no much larger one-base neighbor in the sample; base qualities were not kept.

Overall study results and their limits: The authors noted that analyses of patient blood samples could not be reproduced because of sample limitations. Pseudoprogression appeared unrelated to alterations in the top peripheral T cell clonotypes detected by TCRB sequencing. PBMC samples for TCRB deep sequencing were selected based on availability. Immune responses induced by the vaccine were seen in approximately 92% of patients across multiple MHC alleles.

Via the germline V gene, CDR1 is SGHVS and CDR2 FNYEAQ. V and J are truncated by 3 bases and 5 bases respectively, leaving an intervening sequence of 10 bases. From the cysteine up to the phenylalanine, the CDR3 has a length of 13 residues. Solely the CDR3 DNA is kept, with 39 bases framed from the first base. The time point label, as the study defines it: baseline, week 1 (first vaccination visit). Taken with the paper, the label for treatment or condition translates to: pre-vaccination baseline after standard-of-care therapy. Donors had newly diagnosed WHO grade 3 or 4 IDH1-mutant astrocytomas with loss of nuclear ATRX. The samples were drawn from NOA16, a multicentre, single-arm, open-label phase I trial in Germany that tested a mutant IDH1 peptide vaccine in humans for the first time. Blood drawn at visit V03 was used as the baseline sample for immunogenicity testing. Genomic DNA for TCRB sequencing was isolated from EDTA blood with the DNeasy Blood and Tissue Kit.

Libraries were constructed by the immunoSEQ multiplex PCR assay. Rearranged TCR beta chain sequences were amplified using the hsTCRB Kit according to the manufacturer's protocol. TCRB libraries were sequenced on an Illumina MiSeq. As for the original processing: The kit vendor's proprietary platform handled demultiplexing, trimming and gene mapping. TCRdb carries this immuneACCESS record with in-frame sequences only. Its versions omit some clonotypes, under half of them owing to an unresolved V gene in the studies checked, with the rest unexplained. D and trimming were read from the DNA, whereas the V and J calls and clone size are those reported in that table. This sample has roughly 70,000 clones in its table, and approximately 83% of those were observed once. The ten top clones hold roughly 2.6% of the sample.

This TCR was sampled from a man aged 25 to 40 with glioma. Recombination joined TRBV7-6 with TRBJ1-1, and TRBD1 may be the D gene, going by 5 matching bases. The input for sequencing was PBMCs, taken from a glioma patient treated with radiotherapy, temozolomide or both. This receptor carries the CDR3 CASSFGGGTEAFF. The DNA reads TGTGCCAGCAGCTTTGGGGGTGGGACTGAAGCTTTCTTT.